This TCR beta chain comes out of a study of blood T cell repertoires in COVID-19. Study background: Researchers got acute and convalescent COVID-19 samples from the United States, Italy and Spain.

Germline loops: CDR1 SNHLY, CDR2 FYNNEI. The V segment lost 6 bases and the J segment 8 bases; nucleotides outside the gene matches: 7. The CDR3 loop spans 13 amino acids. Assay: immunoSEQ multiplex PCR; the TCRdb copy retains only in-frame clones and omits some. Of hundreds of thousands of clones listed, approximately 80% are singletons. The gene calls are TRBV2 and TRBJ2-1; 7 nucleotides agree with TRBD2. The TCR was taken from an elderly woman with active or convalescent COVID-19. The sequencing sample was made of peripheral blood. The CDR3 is CASSYGRRYEQFF. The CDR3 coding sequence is TGTGCCAGCAGCTACGGGAGGCGTTATGAGCAGTTCTTC. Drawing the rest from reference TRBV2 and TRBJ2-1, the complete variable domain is EPEVTQTPSHQVTQMGQEVILRCVPISNHLYFYWYRQILGQKVEFLVSFYNNEISEKSEIFDDQFSVERPDGSNFTLKIRSTKLEDSAMYFCASSYGRRYEQFFGPGTRLTVL.